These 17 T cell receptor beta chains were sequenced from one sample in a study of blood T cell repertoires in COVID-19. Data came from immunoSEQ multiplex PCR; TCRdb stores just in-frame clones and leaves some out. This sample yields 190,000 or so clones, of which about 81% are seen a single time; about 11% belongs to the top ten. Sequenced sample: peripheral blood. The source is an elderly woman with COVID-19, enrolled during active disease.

The CDR3: CAIRGTEMNTEAFF. CDR3 bases: TGTGCCATCAGGGGGACAGAAATGAACACTGAAGCTTTCTTT. The chain employs TRBV10-3 and TRBJ1-1, with 7 bases aligning to TRBD1. CDR1 is ENHRY and CDR2 is SYGVKD in the germline V gene. The CDR3 loop spans 14 amino acids. V shed 6 bases and J 0 bases; nucleotides not matched to a gene: 4.

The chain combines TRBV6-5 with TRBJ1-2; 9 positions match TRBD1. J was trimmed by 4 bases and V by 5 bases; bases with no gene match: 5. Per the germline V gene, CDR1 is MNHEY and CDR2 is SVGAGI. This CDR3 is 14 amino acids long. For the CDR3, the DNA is TGTGCCAGCAGTCTGGGACAGGGCGGCTATGGCTACACCTTC. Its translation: CASSLGQGGYGYTF.

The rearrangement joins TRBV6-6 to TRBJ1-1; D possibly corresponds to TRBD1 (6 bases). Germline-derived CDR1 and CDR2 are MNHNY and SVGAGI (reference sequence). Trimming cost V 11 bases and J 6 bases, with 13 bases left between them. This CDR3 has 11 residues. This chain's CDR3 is CALEGGPEAFF. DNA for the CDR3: TGTGCCCTTGAGGGGGGGCCTGAAGCTTTCTTT.

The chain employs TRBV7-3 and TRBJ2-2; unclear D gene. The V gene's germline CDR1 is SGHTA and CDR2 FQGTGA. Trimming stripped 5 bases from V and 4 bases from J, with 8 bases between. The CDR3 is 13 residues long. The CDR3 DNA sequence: TGTGCCAGCAGCCCCCCGGGCACCGGGGAGCTGTTTTTT. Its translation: CASSPPGTGELFF.

The CDR3 spells CASSQVVTGGSFF. The CDR3 coding sequence is TGTGCCAGCAGCCAAGTGGTGACAGGGGGTTCTTTCTTT. This chain links TRBV3-1 (or the pseudogene TRBV3-2) with TRBJ1-1; 9 nucleotides align to TRBD1. Germline V gives CDR1 LGHDT, CDR2 YNNKEL (reference sequence). The CDR3 runs to 13 residues. Trimming cost V 1 base and J 12 bases; bases outside gene matches: 6.

CDR3 sequence: CASSRLGRTWGEQFF. The CDR3 coding sequence is TGTGCCAGCAGCCGACTAGGGAGGACATGGGGTGAGCAGTTCTTC. The rearrangement links TRBV12-1 to TRBJ2-1; the table assigns TRBD2, which was not confirmed against the DNA. TRBV12-1 is flagged as a pseudogene. The CDR3 contains 15 residues.

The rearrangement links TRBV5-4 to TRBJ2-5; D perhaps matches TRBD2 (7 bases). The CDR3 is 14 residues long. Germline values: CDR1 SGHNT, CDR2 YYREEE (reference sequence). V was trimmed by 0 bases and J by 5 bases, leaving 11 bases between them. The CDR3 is CASSLAGGGETQYF. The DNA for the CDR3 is TGTGCCAGCAGCTTGGCGGGGGGCGGGGAGACCCAGTACTTC.

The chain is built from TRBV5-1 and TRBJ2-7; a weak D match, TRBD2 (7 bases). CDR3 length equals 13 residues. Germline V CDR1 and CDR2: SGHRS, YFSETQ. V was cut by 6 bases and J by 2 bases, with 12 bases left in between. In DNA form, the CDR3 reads TGCGCCAGCACCCAAGGGGGGGCCTACGAGCAGTACTTC. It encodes CASTQGGAYEQYF.

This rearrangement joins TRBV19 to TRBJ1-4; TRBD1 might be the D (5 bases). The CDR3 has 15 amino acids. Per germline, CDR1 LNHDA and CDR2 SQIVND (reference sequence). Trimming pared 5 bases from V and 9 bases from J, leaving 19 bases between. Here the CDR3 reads CASSAGRVGAQKLFF. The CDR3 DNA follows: TGTGCCAGTAGTGCCGGTCGGGTTGGGGCCCAAAAACTGTTTTTT.

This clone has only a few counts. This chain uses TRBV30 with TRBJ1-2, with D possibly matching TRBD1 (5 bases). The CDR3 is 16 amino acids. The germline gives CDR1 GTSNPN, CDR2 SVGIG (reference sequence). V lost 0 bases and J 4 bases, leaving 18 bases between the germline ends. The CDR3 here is CAWSVGGAQTLYGYTF. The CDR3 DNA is TGTGCCTGGAGTGTTGGTGGGGCGCAGACTCTCTATGGCTACACCTTC.

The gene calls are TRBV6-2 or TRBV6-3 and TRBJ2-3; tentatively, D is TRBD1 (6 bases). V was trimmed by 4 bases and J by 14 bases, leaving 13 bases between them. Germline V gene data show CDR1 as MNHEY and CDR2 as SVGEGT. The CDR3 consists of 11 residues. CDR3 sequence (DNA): TGTGCCAGCAGTTCCCACCGGACAGCGTATTTT. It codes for CASSSHRTAYF.

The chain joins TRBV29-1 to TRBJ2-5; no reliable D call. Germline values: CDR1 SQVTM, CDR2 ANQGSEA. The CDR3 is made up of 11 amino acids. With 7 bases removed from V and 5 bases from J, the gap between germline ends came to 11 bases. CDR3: CSGILFETQYF. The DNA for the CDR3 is TGCAGCGGTATCTTATTTGAGACCCAGTACTTC.

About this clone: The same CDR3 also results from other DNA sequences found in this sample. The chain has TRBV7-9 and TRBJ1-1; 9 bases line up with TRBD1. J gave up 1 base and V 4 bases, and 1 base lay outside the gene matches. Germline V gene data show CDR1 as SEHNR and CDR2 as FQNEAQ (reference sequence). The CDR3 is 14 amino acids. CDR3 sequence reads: CASSSQGANTEAFF. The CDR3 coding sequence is TGTGCCAGCAGCTCACAGGGGGCGAACACTGAAGCTTTCTTT.

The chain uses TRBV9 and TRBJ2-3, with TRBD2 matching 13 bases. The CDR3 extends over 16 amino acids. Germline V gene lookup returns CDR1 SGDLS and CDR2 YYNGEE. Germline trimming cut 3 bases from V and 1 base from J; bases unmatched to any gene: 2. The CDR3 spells CASSAGLAGGTDTQYF. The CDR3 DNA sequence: TGTGCCAGCAGCGCAGGACTAGCGGGAGGCACAGATACGCAGTATTTT.

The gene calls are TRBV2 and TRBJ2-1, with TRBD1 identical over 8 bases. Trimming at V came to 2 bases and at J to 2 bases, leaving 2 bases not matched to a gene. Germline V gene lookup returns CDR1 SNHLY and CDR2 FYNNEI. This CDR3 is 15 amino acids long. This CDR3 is CASSERTGPYNEQFF. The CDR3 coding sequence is TGTGCCAGCAGTGAAAGGACAGGGCCCTACAATGAGCAGTTCTTC.

In DNA, the CDR3 is TGTGCCAGCAGCTTCTATACGTATCGGGTAGAATCTGGTAGTGAAAAACTGTTTTTT. It translates to CASSFYTYRVESGSEKLFF. The V and J genes are TRBV7-2 and TRBJ1-4, with D unclear. The V gene's germline CDR1 is SGHTA and CDR2 FQGNSA. The CDR3 runs 19 residues. Trimming left V 3 bases short and J 7 bases short, with 27 bases between.

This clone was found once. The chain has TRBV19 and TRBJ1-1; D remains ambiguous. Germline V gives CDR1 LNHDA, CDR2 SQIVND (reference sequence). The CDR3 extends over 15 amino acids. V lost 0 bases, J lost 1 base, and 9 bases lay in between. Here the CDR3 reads CASSIDEQTNTEAFF. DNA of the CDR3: TGTGCCAGTAGTATAGACGAACAGACGAACACTGAAGCTTTCTTT.